This TCR beta chain was documented in a study of T cell changes during pregnancy in multiple sclerosis. Sequencing used immunoSEQ multiplex PCR; TCRdb keeps in-frame clones, though not all of them. The sample includes approximately 90,000 clones, approximately 93% of them seen just once. This clonotype originated in a female donor with multiple sclerosis, enrolled in a pregnancy study. The sample in question was peripheral blood, obtained in the first trimester of pregnancy.

Written as DNA, the CDR3 is TGTGCCATCATGGGGGGACAGGGAACTACCTACGAGCAGTACTTC. Translated, it gives CAIMGGQGTTYEQYF. This rearrangement joins TRBV10-3 to TRBJ2-7; TRBD1 matches 9 bases. The germline V gene encodes CDR1 ENHRY and CDR2 SYGVKD. Trimming removed 7 bases from V and 2 bases from J; junction bases left unmatched: 9. The CDR3 consists of 15 residues.